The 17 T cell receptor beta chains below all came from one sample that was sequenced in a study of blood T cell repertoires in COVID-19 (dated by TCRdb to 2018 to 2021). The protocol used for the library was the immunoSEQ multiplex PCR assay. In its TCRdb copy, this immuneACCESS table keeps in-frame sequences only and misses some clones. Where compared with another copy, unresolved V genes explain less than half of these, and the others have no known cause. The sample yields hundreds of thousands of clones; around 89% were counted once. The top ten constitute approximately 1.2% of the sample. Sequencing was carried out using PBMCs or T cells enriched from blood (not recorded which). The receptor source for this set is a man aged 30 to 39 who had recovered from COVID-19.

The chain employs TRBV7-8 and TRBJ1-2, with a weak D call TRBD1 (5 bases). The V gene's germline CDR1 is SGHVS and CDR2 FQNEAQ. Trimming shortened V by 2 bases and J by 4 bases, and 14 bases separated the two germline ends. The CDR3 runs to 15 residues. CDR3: CASSLSVGEAYGYTF. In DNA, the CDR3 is TGTGCCAGCAGCTTATCGGTAGGGGAGGCCTATGGCTACACCTTC.

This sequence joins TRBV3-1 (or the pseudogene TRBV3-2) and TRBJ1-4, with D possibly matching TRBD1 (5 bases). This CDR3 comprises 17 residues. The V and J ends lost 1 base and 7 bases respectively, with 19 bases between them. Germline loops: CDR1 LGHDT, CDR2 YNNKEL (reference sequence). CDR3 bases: TGTGCCAGCAGCCAAGTACGTGGGGCCGAAGAGCGTGAAAAACTGTTTTTT. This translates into CASSQVRGAEEREKLFF.

CDR3 bases: TGCGCCAGCAGCCAGGCCCAGGGGGCCGCTAATTCACCCCTCCACTTT. This translates into CASSQAQGAANSPLHF. The J gene is TRBJ1-6, the V gene TRBV4-1; TRBD1 matches at 8 bases. CDR1 and CDR2 (germline): MGHRA, YSYEKL. The CDR3 runs 16 residues. V shed 3 bases, J shed 6 bases, and the junction held 7 bases outside the gene matches.

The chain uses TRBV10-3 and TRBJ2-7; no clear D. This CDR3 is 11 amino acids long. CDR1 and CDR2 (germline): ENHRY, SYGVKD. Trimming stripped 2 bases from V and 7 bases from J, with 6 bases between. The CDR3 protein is CAISEIREQYF. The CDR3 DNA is TGTGCCATCAGTGAGATTCGGGAGCAGTACTTC.

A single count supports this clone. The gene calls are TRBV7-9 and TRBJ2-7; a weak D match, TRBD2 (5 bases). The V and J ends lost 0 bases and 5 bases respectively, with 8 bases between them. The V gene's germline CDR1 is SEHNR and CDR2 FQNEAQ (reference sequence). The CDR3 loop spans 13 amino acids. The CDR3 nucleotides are TGTGCCAGCAGCTTAGCGGGAGAGAACGAGCAGTACTTC. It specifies CASSLAGENEQYF.

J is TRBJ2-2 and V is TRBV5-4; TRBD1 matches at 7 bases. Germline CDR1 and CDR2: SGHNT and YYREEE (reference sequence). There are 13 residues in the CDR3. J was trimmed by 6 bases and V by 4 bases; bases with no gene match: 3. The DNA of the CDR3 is TGTGCCAGCAGCCGACAGGGCCCCGGGGAGCTGTTTTTT. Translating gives CASSRQGPGELFF.

The DNA for the CDR3 is TGTGCCAGCAGCTTAGGACTAGCGGGAGGAAGGACCGGGGAGCTGTTTTTT. Translating it yields CASSLGLAGGRTGELFF. The chain links TRBV7-2 to TRBJ2-2, with 13 bases aligning to TRBD2. V was pared by 1 base and J by 5 bases, with 4 bases of the junction left unmatched. The CDR3 contains 17 residues. Germline V gene data show CDR1 as SGHTA and CDR2 as FQGNSA. Together with reference TRBV7-2 and TRBJ2-2, the CDR3 gives the full variable domain: GAGVSQSPSNKVTEKGKDVELRCDPISGHTALYWYRQSLGQGLEFLIYFQGNSAPDKSGLPSDRFSAERTGGSVSTLTIQRTQQEDSAVYLCASSLGLAGGRTGELFFGEGSRLTVL.

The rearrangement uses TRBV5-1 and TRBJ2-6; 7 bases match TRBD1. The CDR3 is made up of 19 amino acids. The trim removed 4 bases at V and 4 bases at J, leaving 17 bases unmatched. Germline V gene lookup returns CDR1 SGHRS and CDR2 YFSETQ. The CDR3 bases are TGCGCCAGCAGCGAGCTTCCCGGGACAGCCTACGCCGGGGCCAACGTCCTGACTTTC. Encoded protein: CASSELPGTAYAGANVLTF.

As DNA, the CDR3 is TGCGCCAGCAGCGTGCAGTCTATCGCCTCGGAGGGTTCACCCCTCCACTTT. Translated: CASSVQSIASEGSPLHF. The chain links TRBV5-1 to TRBJ1-6; D remains ambiguous. Germline CDR1 reads SGHRS; CDR2 reads YFSETQ. CDR3 size: 17 residues. V lost 4 bases to trimming and J lost 9 bases, with 23 bases between them.

DNA for the CDR3: TGTGCCAGCAGCTTCCGGGGGGGTCCAGGAAACACCATATATTTT. Encoded protein: CASSFRGGPGNTIYF. This sequence joins TRBV7-9 and TRBJ1-3; the D gene is possibly TRBD1 (5 bases). CDR3 length: 15 residues. Germline CDR1 and CDR2: SEHNR and FQNEAQ (reference sequence). Trimming took 3 bases from V and 4 from J, leaving 13 bases between them.

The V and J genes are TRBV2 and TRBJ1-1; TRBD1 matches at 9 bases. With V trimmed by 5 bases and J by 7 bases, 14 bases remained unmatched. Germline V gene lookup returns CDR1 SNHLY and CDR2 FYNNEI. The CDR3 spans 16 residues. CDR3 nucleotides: TGTGCCAGCAGTATTAATCCGGGACAGGGTATCGGTGAAGCTTTCTTT. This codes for CASSINPGQGIGEAFF.

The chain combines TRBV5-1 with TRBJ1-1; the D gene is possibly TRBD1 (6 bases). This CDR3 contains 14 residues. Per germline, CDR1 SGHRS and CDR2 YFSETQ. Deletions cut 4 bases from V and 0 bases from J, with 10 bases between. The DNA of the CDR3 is TGCGCCAGCAGCATGGGACACCTGAACACTGAAGCTTTCTTT. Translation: CASSMGHLNTEAFF.

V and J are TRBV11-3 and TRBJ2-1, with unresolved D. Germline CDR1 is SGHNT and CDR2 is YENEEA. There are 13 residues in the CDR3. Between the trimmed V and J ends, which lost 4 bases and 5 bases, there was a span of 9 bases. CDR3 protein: CASSSDKDNEQFF. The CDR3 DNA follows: TGTGCCAGCAGCTCCGACAAGGACAATGAGCAGTTCTTC. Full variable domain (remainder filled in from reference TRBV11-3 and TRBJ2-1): EAGVVQSPRYKIIEKKQPVAFWCNPISGHNTLYWYLQNLGQGPELLIRYENEEAVDDSQLPKDRFSAERLKGVDSTLKIQPAELGDSAVYLCASSSDKDNEQFFGPGTRLTVL.

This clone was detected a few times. Here the CDR3 reads CASSRWLAGGQSNEQFF. DNA for the CDR3: TGTGCCAGCAGCCGTTGGCTAGCGGGAGGCCAGAGCAATGAGCAGTTCTTC. The rearrangement joins TRBV28 to TRBJ2-1; 11 bases fit TRBD2. CDR1 is MDHEN, CDR2 SYDVKM, per germline. J gave up 6 bases and V 6 bases, and 13 bases lay outside the gene matches. This CDR3 is built from 17 residues.

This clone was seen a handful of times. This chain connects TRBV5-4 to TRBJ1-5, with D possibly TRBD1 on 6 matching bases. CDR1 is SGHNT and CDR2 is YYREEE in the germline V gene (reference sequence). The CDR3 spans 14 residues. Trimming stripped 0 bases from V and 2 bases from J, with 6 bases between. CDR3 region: CASSLAGGNQPQHF. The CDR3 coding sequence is TGTGCCAGCAGCTTGGCAGGGGGCAATCAGCCCCAGCATTTT.

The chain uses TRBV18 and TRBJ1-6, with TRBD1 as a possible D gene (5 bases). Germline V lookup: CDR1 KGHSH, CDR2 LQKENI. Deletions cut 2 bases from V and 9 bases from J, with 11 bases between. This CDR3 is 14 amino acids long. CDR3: CASSPAGEVSPLHF. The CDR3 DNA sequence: TGTGCCAGCTCACCAGCGGGGGAGGTTTCACCCCTCCACTTT.

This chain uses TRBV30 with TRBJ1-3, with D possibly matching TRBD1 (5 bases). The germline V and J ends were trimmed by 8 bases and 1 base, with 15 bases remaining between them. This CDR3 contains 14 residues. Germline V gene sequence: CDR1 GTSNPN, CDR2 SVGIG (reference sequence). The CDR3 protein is CAVLGEGSGNTIYF. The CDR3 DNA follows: TGTGCCGTTCTAGGGGAGGGATCTGGAAACACCATATATTTT.